A selection of T cell receptor beta chains follows, all from one sample in a study of blood T cell repertoires in COVID-19. This table comes from immunoSEQ multiplex PCR, and its TCRdb copy is limited to in-frame clones, with some not included. Of over 400,000 clones in the sample, 75% to 90% were seen once. What was sequenced was peripheral blood. These receptor sequences come from a woman younger than 45 with active or convalescent COVID-19. Each CDR3 is given with its conserved first and last residue. The D gene is left open where the match is weak. Not every row has a clone size; where given, it reads once, few, many or a size class.

TRBD2	TRBV7-8	NA	TRBJ2-3	TGTGCCAGCAGCCCACTAGCGGGGGGCCTGACAGATACGCAGTATTTT	CASSPLAGGLTDTQYF
TRBD2	TRBV4-2	NA	TRBJ2-7	TGTGCCAGCAGCCCCAGGCTTTCGATAGCGGGAGTGGACGAGCAGTACTTC	CASSPRLSIAGVDEQYF
NA	TRBV19	NA	TRBJ1-5	TGTGCCAGTAGCCAGGGGTATATCGGCAATCAGCCCCAGCATTTT	CASSQGYIGNQPQHF
NA	TRBV3-1/TRBV3-2	NA	TRBJ2-1	TGTGCCAGCAGCAGAGACAGCACCTACAATGAGCAGTTCTTC	CASSRDSTYNEQFF
TRBD1	TRBV5-4	NA	TRBJ2-1	TGTGCCAGCAGCACGGGGACAGGGTTAAATGAGCAGTTCTTC	CASSTGTGLNEQFF
TRBD2	TRBV5-6	once	TRBJ2-6	TGTGCCAGCAGCGTTAGCGGGGCAGGGGCCAACGTCCTGACTTTC	CASSVSGAGANVLTF
TRBD1	TRBV18	NA	TRBJ1-1	TGTGCCAGCTCACCACCCGGACAGGCCACTGAAGCTTTCTTT	CASSPPGQATEAFF
NA	TRBV7-9	NA	TRBJ2-5	TGTGCCAGCAGCTTAGGACACCGGGAGACCCAGTACTTC	CASSLGHRETQYF
NA	TRBV6-2/TRBV6-3	NA	TRBJ1-1	TGTGCCAGCAGTTACTCGATATATCGGGGAAACACTGAAGCTTTCTTT	CASSYSIYRGNTEAFF
NA	TRBV6-2/TRBV6-3	NA	TRBJ1-2	TGTGCCAGCAGTTTCGCAACACAAATCTATGGCTACACCTTC	CASSFATQIYGYTF
TRBD1	TRBV6-5	NA	TRBJ2-3	TGTGCCAGCAGTCAGACAGGGGGCAAGGATACGCAGTATTTT	CASSQTGGKDTQYF
NA	TRBV7-2	few	TRBJ1-2	TGTGCCAGCAGCTTAAAGGGGGGGCCAGGGGACTATGGCTACACCTTC	CASSLKGGPGDYGYTF
TRBD1	TRBV4-1	NA	TRBJ1-2	TGCGCCAGCAGCCCCGTACAGGGGAACTATGGCTACACCTTC	CASSPVQGNYGYTF
NA	TRBV9	NA	TRBJ2-1	TGTGCCAGCAGCGAAGGTGCCGGGGTCTATGGCTACAATGAGCAGTTCTTC	CASSEGAGVYGYNEQFF
NA	TRBV7-9	NA	TRBJ1-4	TGTGCCAGCGGGGACACCATCAATGAAAAACTGTTTTTT	CASGDTINEKLFF
NA	TRBV30	NA	TRBJ1-6	TGTGCCTGGAGGACAGAAGGATACACTAATAATTCACCCCTCCACTTT	CAWRTEGYTNNSPLHF
NA	TRBV5-4	NA	TRBJ2-3	TGTGCCAGCAGCTTGGGGTCCGGGAGTGAGGGTACGCAGTATTTT	CASSLGSGSEGTQYF
NA	TRBV25-1	NA	TRBJ2-7	TGTGCCAGCATTCCCAGGTCCTCCTACGAGCAGTACTTC	CASIPRSSYEQYF
NA	TRBV7-2	NA	TRBJ2-1	TGTGCCAGCAGCTTGGGGCCTACAGGTGAGCAGTTCTTC	CASSLGPTGEQFF
TRBD1	TRBV19	NA	TRBJ1-1	TGTGCCACCTCCGGGACAGGGTCGACTGAAGCTTTCTTT	CATSGTGSTEAFF
NA	TRBV5-1	NA	TRBJ1-2	TGCGCCAGCAGCTTGACAGGGCAGACTAACTATGGCTACACCTTC	CASSLTGQTNYGYTF
NA	TRBV15	NA	TRBJ1-5	TGTGCCACCAGCAGAGTTGGGGGGGATCAGCCCCAGCATTTT	CATSRVGGDQPQHF
NA	TRBV5-1	NA	TRBJ1-1	TGCGCCAGCACTCCCTGGGGGGGAACTGAAGCTTTCTTT	CASTPWGGTEAFF
TRBD1	TRBV3-1/TRBV3-2	NA	TRBJ1-1	TGTGCCAGCAGCGAATCGGACAGGGGAGACACTGAAGCTTTCTTT	CASSESDRGDTEAFF
TRBD1	TRBV30	NA	TRBJ1-5	TGTGCCTGGAGTGTACGGACAGGGACCATCAATCAGCCCCAGCATTTT	CAWSVRTGTINQPQHF
TRBD2	TRBV27	NA	TRBJ2-5	TGTGCCAGCAGTTTAGCGGGGGGTGGGACCCAGTACTTC	CASSLAGGGTQYF
NA	TRBV18	NA	TRBJ2-2	TGTGCCAGCTCACCCTTCCCGGGACTGTACGGGGAGCTGTTTTTT	CASSPFPGLYGELFF
TRBD2	TRBV3-1/TRBV3-2	NA	TRBJ2-3	TGTGCCAGCAGCCAAGGAAAAAAGCCGAAAGGACTAGCGGGGGCTGATACGCAGTATTTT	CASSQGKKPKGLAGADTQYF
NA	TRBV5-6	NA	TRBJ1-1	TGTGCCAGCGCATGGTGGAGGGGAGGGAACACTGAAGCTTTCTTT	CASAWWRGGNTEAFF
TRBD1	TRBV13	once	TRBJ1-1	TGTGCCAGCAGCGTGGGACAGGACACTGAAGCTTTCTTT	CASSVGQDTEAFF
NA	TRBV4-1	NA	TRBJ2-3	TGCGCCACCGGGACTGATCCTCTTGATACGCAGTATTTT	CATGTDPLDTQYF
TRBD1	TRBV7-9	NA	TRBJ1-1	TGTGCCAGCAGCTTCACATTGGGACAGGAGAACACTGAAGCTTTCTTT	CASSFTLGQENTEAFF
TRBD2	TRBV6-6	NA	TRBJ2-5	TGTGCCAGCAGTCCCTTCGGACAGGGACTAGCGGGGCAAGAGACCCAGTACTTC	CASSPFGQGLAGQETQYF
NA	TRBV5-1	NA	TRBJ2-7	TGCGCCAGCAGCTCAGGACTCATCTCCTACGAGCAGTACTTC	CASSSGLISYEQYF
NA	TRBV19	NA	TRBJ2-7	TGTGCCAGTAGTCCCCGGAGGGCCAGGGACGAGCAGTACTTC	CASSPRRARDEQYF
NA	TRBV3-1/TRBV3-2	NA	TRBJ1-1	TGTGCCAGCAGCCAAGTATTGTCCGGGATGAACACTGAAGCTTTCTTT	CASSQVLSGMNTEAFF
TRBD2	TRBV5-4	NA	TRBJ2-2	TGTGCCAGCAGCACCTCTAGCGGGCGAAACACCGGGGAGCTGTTTTTT	CASSTSSGRNTGELFF
NA	TRBV2	NA	TRBJ1-3	TGTGCCAGGCGGGATAGCTCTGGAAACACCATATATTTT	CARRDSSGNTIYF
TRBD1	TRBV11-2	NA	TRBJ2-7	TGTGCCAGCAGCTTAGATAGGACAGGGGGTTCCTACGAGCAGTACTTC	CASSLDRTGGSYEQYF
NA	TRBV30	few	TRBJ1-5	TGTGCCTGGAAGGGTACAGGGACAAATCAGCCCCAGCATTTT	CAWKGTGTNQPQHF
NA	TRBV9	NA	TRBJ2-1	TGTGCCAGCAGCGTAGGAGAGACTGCGGCCATGGATGAGCAGTTCTTC	CASSVGETAAMDEQFF
NA	TRBV11-2	NA	TRBJ2-1	TGTGCCAGCAGCACGGGGTGGAATGAGCAGTTCTTC	CASSTGWNEQFF
NA	TRBV19	NA	TRBJ1-1	TGTGCCAGTGGACTGGCGGGGCTCGGAACTGAAGCTTTCTTT	CASGLAGLGTEAFF
NA	TRBV21-1	NA	TRBJ2-5	TGTGCCAGCTATCAGGGGCGGGGGCTCCAAGAGACCCAGTACTTC	CASYQGRGLQETQYF